The 26 T cell receptor beta chains in this list originate from one sample, sequenced in a study of neurological immune-mediated disorders. MiXCR was run by TCRdb on the 5' RACE reads, yielding one entry per CDR3 protein. The sample lists tens of thousands of distinct CDR3 sequences; 13% to 15% were seen once. Sequencing was performed on PBMCs. These receptors all come from a woman in her forties or fifties with HTLV-1-associated myelopathy (HAM/TSP).

This clonotype appeared many times. The V call is TRBV12-3 or TRBV12-4, the J call TRBJ1-2; 7 bases align to TRBD1. Unmatched junction bases numbered 4, after V lost 5 bases and J lost 7 bases. The CDR3 runs to 12 residues. The CDR3 sequence: CASSKNRGGYTF. The CDR3, as DNA: TGTGCCAGCAGTAAGAACAGGGGTGGCTACACCTTC.

This clonotype was detected many times. This sequence joins TRBV9 and TRBJ2-6; 7 nucleotides match TRBD1. Per germline, CDR1 SGDLS and CDR2 YYNGEE. J lost 3 bases, V lost 0 bases, and 9 bases had no gene match. This CDR3 comprises 18 residues. The CDR3 loop reads CASSVVSRGGDGANVLTF. CDR3 sequence (DNA): TGTGCCAGCAGCGTAGTTTCTAGAGGGGGCGATGGGGCCAACGTCCTGACTTTC.

The table lists this clonotype with many counts. The chain is built from TRBV20-1 and TRBJ2-1; tentative D call: TRBD2 (6 bases). The length of the CDR3 is 16 residues. Germline CDR1 and CDR2: DFQATT and SNEGSKA (reference sequence). Trimming took off 0 bases at V and 5 bases at J, with 17 bases between the two ends. The CDR3 DNA sequence: TGCAGTGCTAGAGATCCGGGTGGAGGGCGAGACAATGAGCAGTTCTTC. It codes for CSARDPGGGRDNEQFF.

At least ten counts were recorded for this clonotype. The rearrangement uses TRBV29-1 and TRBJ1-3, with D unresolved. Trimming stripped 4 bases from V and 4 bases from J, with 5 bases between. Germline loops: CDR1 SQVTM, CDR2 ANQGSEA. CDR3 length: 11 residues. Written as DNA, the CDR3 is TGCAGCGTTGCCCAGGGAAACACCATATATTTT. Translating gives CSVAQGNTIYF. Full variable domain (rest looked up from reference TRBV29-1 and TRBJ1-3): SAVISQKPSRDICQRGTSLTIQCQVDSQVTMMFWYRQQPGQSLTLIATANQGSEATYESGFVIDKFPISRPNLTFSTLTVSNMSPEDSSIYLCSVAQGNTIYFGEGSWLTVV.

This clonotype was counted ten times or more. The chain joins TRBV29-1 to TRBJ2-7; 10 bases map to TRBD2. The CDR3 length is 14 residues. V lost 6 bases, J lost 0 bases, and 5 bases stayed unmatched. Looked up from germline, CDR1 is SQVTM and CDR2 is ANQGSEA. Written as DNA, the CDR3 is TGCAGCGTGTCTACTAGCGGGGTCTCCTACGAGCAGTACTTC. It encodes CSVSTSGVSYEQYF.

The table lists this clonotype with many counts. This sequence joins TRBV13 and TRBJ1-4; TRBD1 is a possible D gene (6 bases). Germline V gene data show CDR1 as PRHDT and CDR2 as FYEKMQ (reference sequence). This CDR3 is 14 amino acids long. V lost 4 bases and J lost 6, with 12 bases in between. The CDR3 sequence is CASSSTGRDEKLFF. The CDR3 DNA is TGTGCCAGCAGCTCCACAGGGAGGGATGAAAAACTGTTTTTT.

The chain is built from TRBV12-3 or TRBV12-4 and TRBJ2-1; TRBD2 matches 8 bases. With V trimmed by 3 bases and J by 11 bases, 6 bases remained unmatched. The CDR3 is made up of 13 amino acids. The CDR3 sequence: CASSFLTSGKQFF. The CDR3 nucleotides are TGTGCCAGCAGTTTTTTAACTAGCGGTAAGCAGTTCTTC.

This clonotype has at least ten counts. CDR3 nucleotides: TGTGCCACCGGTTATGCAAGAGATCCTAACTATGGCTACACCTTC. It yields the protein CATGYARDPNYGYTF. V gene TRBV24-1 combines with J gene TRBJ1-2; no firm D call. This CDR3 comprises 15 residues. The V end was cut by 9 bases, the J end by 0 bases, with 16 bases between. Germline V CDR1 and CDR2: KGHDR, SFDVKD.

This clonotype was seen repeatedly, ten times or more. The J gene is TRBJ1-2, the V gene TRBV2; 8 bases line up with TRBD1. Trimming cost V 3 bases and J 8 bases; bases outside gene matches: 2. The CDR3 runs 12 residues. The germline gives CDR1 SNHLY, CDR2 FYNNEI. The CDR3 nucleotides are TGTGCCAGCAGTGACAGGGGGCACGGCTACACCTTC. It specifies CASSDRGHGYTF.

The chain has TRBV20-1 and TRBJ2-7; 14 bases fit TRBD2. Germline lookup yields CDR1 DFQATT and CDR2 SNEGSKA (reference sequence). CDR3 length equals 15 residues. Trimming cost V 2 bases and J 7 bases; bases outside gene matches: 7. The CDR3 DNA follows: TGCAGTGCTAGACGACTAGCGGGGGGGCCGCGAGAGCAGTACTTC. Encoded protein: CSARRLAGGPREQYF.

This clonotype has a count of ten or more. The V and J genes are TRBV4-1 and TRBJ2-2; 12 bases agree with TRBD2. The CDR3 has 16 amino acids. J gave up 5 bases and V 6 bases, and 7 bases lay outside the gene matches. Per germline, CDR1 MGHRA and CDR2 YSYEKL. CDR3 amino acids: CASSNGLAGGTGELFF. DNA of the CDR3: TGCGCCAGCAGTAACGGTCTAGCGGGAGGGACCGGGGAGCTGTTTTTT.

The sample holds many counts of this clonotype. V is TRBV3-1 and J is TRBJ2-5, with 9 positions matching TRBD2. Germline CDR1 LGHDT, CDR2 YNNKEL (reference sequence). There are 17 residues in the CDR3. The J segment lost 1 base and the V segment lost 0 bases, leaving 6 bases of the junction unmatched. This CDR3 is CASSQDQLAGIQETQYF. The CDR3 nucleotides are TGTGCCAGCAGCCAAGATCAGCTAGCGGGGATCCAAGAGACCCAGTACTTC.

This clonotype was observed at least ten times. The CDR3 region is CAISESAGGDEKLFF. The CDR3 DNA follows: TGTGCCATCAGTGAGTCAGCGGGAGGGGACGAAAAACTGTTTTTT. The V call is TRBV10-3, the J call TRBJ1-4, with TRBD1 as a possible D gene (5 bases). V gave up 0 bases and J gave up 8 bases, with 13 bases separating them. In germline, CDR1 is ENHRY, CDR2 SYGVKD. The CDR3 totals 15 residues.

This clonotype was recorded many times. V is TRBV29-1 and J is TRBJ2-7; TRBD2 might be the D (6 bases). V gave up 7 bases and J gave up 1 base, with 14 bases separating them. The CDR3 is made up of 13 amino acids. From germline, CDR1 is SQVTM and CDR2 ANQGSEA. The DNA for the CDR3 is TGCAGCGCTTCGAGCGGGTTTTCCTACGAGCAGTACTTC. It codes for CSASSGFSYEQYF.

Many counts were recorded for this clonotype. The chain couples TRBV5-5 to TRBJ2-2; D call uncertain. The V and J ends lost 0 bases and 0 bases respectively, with 9 bases between them. The CDR3 covers 16 residues. Germline CDR1 SGHKS, CDR2 YYEKEE (reference sequence). CDR3 protein: CASSLEQVANTGELFF. Here the CDR3 DNA reads TGTGCCAGCAGCTTGGAGCAGGTTGCGAACACCGGGGAGCTGTTTTTT.

The V call is TRBV27, the J call TRBJ2-1; 10 nucleotides agree with TRBD2. Trimming took 6 bases from V and 7 from J; bases not matched to a gene: 12. The CDR3 totals 16 residues. The germline gives CDR1 MNHEY, CDR2 SMNVEV (reference sequence). Here the CDR3 DNA reads TGTGCCAGCAGCCACAAACCCAGCGGGGGGGCAAATGAGCAGTTCTTC. Protein product: CASSHKPSGGANEQFF.

This clonotype was seen ten or more times. The J gene is TRBJ2-3, the V gene TRBV20-1; 8 nucleotides line up with TRBD2. CDR1 is DFQATT, CDR2 SNEGSKA, per germline (reference sequence). The CDR3 spans 15 residues. The V segment lost 5 bases and the J segment 6 bases; nucleotides outside the gene matches: 13. The CDR3 DNA follows: TGCAGTGCTGTCTCACCACCTAGCGGGTGGGATACGCAGTATTTT. Amino acid sequence: CSAVSPPSGWDTQYF.

Comments on this clonotype: Possible read error: a much larger clone is one base away. This sequence joins TRBV20-1 and TRBJ2-3, with 9 positions matching TRBD1. The V gene's germline CDR1 is DFQATT and CDR2 SNEGSKA (reference sequence). The V and J ends lost 7 bases and 2 bases, in that order; junction bases with no gene match: 7. The CDR3 contains 14 residues. The CDR3 nucleotides are TGCAGTGTCCCTGGACAGGGGTTCACAGATACGCAGTATTTT. This codes for CSVPGQGFTDTQYF.

In this sample, this clonotype turned up a few times. This chain connects TRBV20-1 to TRBJ2-3; tentative D call: TRBD1 (5 bases). Trimming took 0 bases from V and 5 from J, leaving 12 bases between them. The CDR3 is 14 residues long. The V gene's germline CDR1 is DFQATT and CDR2 SNEGSKA (reference sequence). The CDR3 sequence: CSARDLETEDTQYF. The CDR3 region has the DNA TGCAGTGCTAGAGATCTGGAGACAGAAGATACGCAGTATTTT.

Many counts were recorded for this clonotype. This chain connects TRBV7-9 to TRBJ1-6; D is unresolved. The CDR3 totals 14 residues. Trimming left V 2 bases short and J 3 bases short, with 5 bases between. In germline, CDR1 is SEHNR, CDR2 FQNEAQ (reference sequence). The DNA for the CDR3 is TGTGCCAGCAGCTTAAGTCACTATAATTCACCCCTCCACTTT. Its protein product is CASSLSHYNSPLHF.

In its sample, this clonotype was seen many times. The chain recombines TRBV20-1 with TRBJ1-5, with D possibly being TRBD1 (6 bases). Germline V gene lookup returns CDR1 DFQATT and CDR2 SNEGSKA (reference sequence). The V end lost 0 bases, the J end lost 2 bases, and 14 bases lay between the germline ends. The CDR3 spans 16 residues. CDR3 region: CSARDGGGFGNQPQHF. Here the CDR3 DNA reads TGCAGTGCTAGAGATGGGGGGGGCTTCGGCAATCAGCCCCAGCATTTT.

In this sample, this clonotype turned up many times. The rearrangement links TRBV12-3 or TRBV12-4 to TRBJ2-1; perhaps D is TRBD1 or TRBD2 (5 bases each). The CDR3 runs to 15 residues. Trimming took 3 bases from V and 1 from J, leaving 10 bases between them. CDR3 sequence reads: CASSFSGLSYNEQFF. CDR3 nucleotide sequence: TGTGCCAGCAGTTTCTCGGGGCTTTCCTACAATGAGCAGTTCTTC.

This clonotype was seen many times. The chain joins TRBV4-3 to TRBJ2-2; D remains unclear. This CDR3 region has 14 residues. Germline CDR1 reads LGHNA; CDR2 reads YSLEER. V lost 0 bases and J 6 bases, leaving 8 bases between the germline ends. The CDR3: CASSQDEYSGELFF. In DNA, the CDR3 is TGCGCCAGCAGCCAAGATGAGTACTCCGGGGAGCTGTTTTTT.

This clonotype was seen at least ten times. V is TRBV20-1 and J is TRBJ1-1; 7 nucleotides line up with TRBD1. Germline lookup yields CDR1 DFQATT and CDR2 SNEGSKA (reference sequence). This CDR3 is built from 14 residues. With V trimmed by 5 bases and J by 3 bases, 9 bases remained unmatched. The CDR3 reads CSAGGGQPYTEAFF. CDR3 DNA: TGCAGTGCTGGGGGGGGACAGCCATACACTGAAGCTTTCTTT.

The sample holds many counts of this clonotype. The CDR3 DNA is TGTGCCAGCAGCCAAGTTAGTACGCTTCAAGAGACCCAGTACTTC. Translating it yields CASSQVSTLQETQYF. V and J are TRBV3-1 and TRBJ2-5; unclear D gene. The V end was cut by 1 base, the J end by 2 bases, with 11 bases between. Germline CDR1 is LGHDT and CDR2 is YNNKEL (reference sequence). The CDR3 covers 15 residues.

This clonotype was recorded many times. V gene TRBV5-1 combines with J gene TRBJ2-1, with D possibly matching TRBD2 (5 bases). Trimming took 5 bases from V and 6 from J, leaving 12 bases between them. Per the germline V gene, CDR1 is SGHRS and CDR2 is YFSETQ. There are 13 residues in the CDR3. In DNA form, the CDR3 reads TGCGCCAGCAGTCGGAGGACGAGCAATGAGCAGTTCTTC. It codes for CASSRRTSNEQFF.